This T cell receptor (beta chain) was captured by sequencing in a study of T cell changes during pregnancy in multiple sclerosis. The CDR3 runs 13 residues. V was pared by 10 bases and J by 5 bases, with 14 bases between. Looked up from germline, CDR1 is MNHNY and CDR2 is SVGAGI (reference sequence). The table came from immunoSEQ multiplex PCR; TCRdb's copy has only in-frame clones and leaves some out. The data contain more than 75,000 clones, approximately 94% of them singletons. Material: peripheral blood, obtained in the third trimester of pregnancy. The chain joins TRBV6-6 to TRBJ1-4; D is unclear. This TCR was recovered from a female donor with multiple sclerosis, enrolled in a pregnancy study. In nucleotides, the CDR3 is TGTGCCACCGTACAAACAGCAAATGAAAAACTGTTTTTT. Translating gives CATVQTANEKLFF.